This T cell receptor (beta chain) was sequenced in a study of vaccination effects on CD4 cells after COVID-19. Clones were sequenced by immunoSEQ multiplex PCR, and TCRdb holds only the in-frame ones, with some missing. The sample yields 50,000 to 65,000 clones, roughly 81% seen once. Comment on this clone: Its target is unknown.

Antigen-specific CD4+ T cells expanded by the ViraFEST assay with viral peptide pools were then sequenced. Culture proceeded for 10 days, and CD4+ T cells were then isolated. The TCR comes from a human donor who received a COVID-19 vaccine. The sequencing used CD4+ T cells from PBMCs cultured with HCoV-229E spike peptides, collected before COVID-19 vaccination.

The CDR3 is CASKSIGWAQETQYF. The CDR3 DNA reads as TGTGCCAGCAAGAGTATCGGGTGGGCTCAAGAGACCCAGTACTTC. The V and J genes are TRBV28 and TRBJ2-5, with D unclear. This CDR3 is 15 amino acids long. Germline-derived CDR1 and CDR2 are MDHEN and SYDVKM. With 7 bases removed from V and 2 bases from J, the gap between germline ends came to 17 bases.